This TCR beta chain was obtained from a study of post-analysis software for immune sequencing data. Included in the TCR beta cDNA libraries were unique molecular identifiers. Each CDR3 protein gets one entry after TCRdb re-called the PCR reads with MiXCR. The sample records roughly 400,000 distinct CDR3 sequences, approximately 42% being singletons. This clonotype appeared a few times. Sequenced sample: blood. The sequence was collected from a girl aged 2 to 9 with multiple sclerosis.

The CDR3 sequence is CASHQASTDTQYF. The CDR3 coding sequence is TGTGCCAGCCACCAAGCTAGCACAGATACGCAGTATTTT. This rearrangement joins TRBV18 to TRBJ2-3; no clear D gene. This CDR3 is built from 13 residues. V was trimmed by 8 bases and J by 0 bases, leaving 9 bases between them. CDR1 KGHSH and CDR2 LQKENI come from the germline V gene.